This T cell receptor (beta chain) is drawn from a study of early T cells in non-severe SARS-CoV-2 infection. Whole-study results and caveats: VDJdb matching favored anti-spike CD8 responses, missing private and CD4 specificities.

This CDR3 spans 16 amino acids. Germline lookup yields CDR1 SSHAT and CDR2 FNYEAQ (reference sequence). A word on this clonotype: Its antigen remains unknown. An end of the junction differs from the germline gene, which may be a read error.

cDNA molecules, individually, were tagged with unique molecular identifiers. TCRdb used MiXCR to reprocess the 5' RACE reads, holding one entry per CDR3 protein. Counted here are about 72,000 distinct CDR3 sequences, over 9% occurring once; the ten biggest clones make up 6.5% to 8.5%. The chain links TRBV7-7 to TRBJ2-3; D perhaps matches TRBD2 (5 bases). Sequenced here: whole blood, sampled at baseline. The sequence derives from an adult who was a healthcare worker with PCR-confirmed SARS-CoV-2 infection or an uninfected control (not recorded which). For the CDR3, the DNA is TGTGCTAGCAGCTTAGCGCCCGGAGGTAGCACAGATACGCAGTATTTT. It yields the protein CASSLAPGGSTDTQYF.